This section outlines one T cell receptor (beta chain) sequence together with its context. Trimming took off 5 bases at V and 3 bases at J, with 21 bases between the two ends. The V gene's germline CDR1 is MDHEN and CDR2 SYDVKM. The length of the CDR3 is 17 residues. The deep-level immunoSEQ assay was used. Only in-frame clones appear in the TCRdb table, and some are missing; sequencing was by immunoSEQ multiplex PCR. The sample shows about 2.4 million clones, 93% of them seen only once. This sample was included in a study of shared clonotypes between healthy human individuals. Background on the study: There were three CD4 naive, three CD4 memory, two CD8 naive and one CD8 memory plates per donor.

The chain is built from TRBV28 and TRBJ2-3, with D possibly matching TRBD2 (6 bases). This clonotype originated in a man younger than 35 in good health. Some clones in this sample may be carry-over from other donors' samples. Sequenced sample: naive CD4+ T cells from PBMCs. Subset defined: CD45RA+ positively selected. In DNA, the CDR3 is TGTGCCAGCAGTCGACCTGGGACTCCGATGGGGACAGATACGCAGTATTTT. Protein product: CASSRPGTPMGTDTQYF.